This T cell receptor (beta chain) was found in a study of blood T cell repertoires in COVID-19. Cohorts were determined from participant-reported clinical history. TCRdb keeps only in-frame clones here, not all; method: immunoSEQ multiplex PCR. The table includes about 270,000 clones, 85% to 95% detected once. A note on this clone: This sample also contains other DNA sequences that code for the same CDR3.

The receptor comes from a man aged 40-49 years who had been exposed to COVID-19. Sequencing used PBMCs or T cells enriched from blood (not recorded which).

The CDR3 nucleotides read TGTGCCTGGAGCCCCTCGTACGAGCAGTACTTC. This gives the protein CAWSPSYEQYF. The chain is built from TRBV30 and TRBJ2-7; D is undetermined. V lost 3 bases and J lost 4, with 7 bases in between. The germline CDR1 and CDR2 sequences are GTSNPN and SVGIG (reference sequence). The CDR3 is 11 residues long. Full variable domain (remainder filled in from reference TRBV30 and TRBJ2-7): SQTIHQWPATLVQPVGSPLSLECTVEGTSNPNLYWYRQAAGRGLQLLFYSVGIGQISSEVPQNLSASRPQDRQFILSSKKLLLSDSGFYLCAWSPSYEQYFGPGTRLTVT.